This T cell receptor beta chain was retrieved from a study of shared clonotypes between healthy human individuals. Only in-frame clones appear in the TCRdb table, and some are missing; sequencing was by immunoSEQ multiplex PCR. The sample carries nearly 500,000 clones, 70% to 80% recorded once. Genomic DNA for unsorted samples was obtained from approximately 100 million PBMCs. CDR3 length: 16 residues. J lost 2 bases, V lost 5 bases, and 6 bases had no gene match. Germline CDR1 and CDR2: MNHNY and SVGAGI (reference sequence). This clone occurred a few times. Its antigen is unidentified. Study-level findings and limits: The researchers took only blood, and tissue repertoires probably look different.

Sequences were obtained from PBMCs. The TCR originated in a woman aged 40 to 50 in good health. Some clones in this sample may be carry-over from other donors' samples. The chain employs TRBV6-6 and TRBJ2-3; 11 bases line up with TRBD2. The CDR3 coding sequence is TGTGCCAGCAGTATAAGGACTAGCGGGTACACAGATACGCAGTATTTT. Translating gives CASSIRTSGYTDTQYF.